These 22 T cell receptor beta chains came from one sample sequenced in a study of blood T cell repertoires in COVID-19. Libraries were prepared by immunoSEQ multiplex PCR; TCRdb keeps only in-frame clonotypes and omits some of them. The profile covers 270,000 or so clones, with roughly 89% appearing a single time and 11% taken by the ten largest. Sequencing input: peripheral blood. All receptors come from a woman aged 25 to 45 with COVID-19, enrolled during active disease.

The chain links TRBV5-1 to TRBJ2-5; 13 bases agree with TRBD2. This CDR3 region has 16 residues. The ends lost 4 bases at V and 3 bases at J; junction bases unmatched: 6. Germline V lookup: CDR1 SGHRS, CDR2 YFSETQ. The CDR3 bases are TGCGCCAGCAGCGTGGGAACTAGCGGGGGGGAAGAGACCCAGTACTTC. Its translation: CASSVGTSGGEETQYF.

The CDR3 loop is CASSIRQGNVGAEAFF. CDR3 coding DNA: TGTGCCAGCAGCATCCGACAGGGAAATGTCGGGGCTGAAGCTTTCTTT. The J gene is TRBJ1-1, the V gene TRBV11-2; 7 positions match TRBD1. The ends lost 5 bases at V and 6 bases at J; junction bases unmatched: 15. The CDR3 has 16 amino acids. Germline CDR1 and CDR2: SGHAT and FQNNGV.

This clone was recorded only once. The chain employs TRBV7-8 and TRBJ1-5; tentatively, D is TRBD1 (5 bases). This CDR3 region has 16 residues. Per germline, CDR1 SGHVS and CDR2 FQNEAQ. Trimming stripped 4 bases from V and 2 bases from J, with 15 bases between. CDR3 residues: CASSSRGIRGNQPQHF. The CDR3 nucleotides read TGTGCCAGCAGCTCCCGGGGGATACGTGGCAATCAGCCCCAGCATTTT.

The CDR3: CARRLTGKGHEQYF. In DNA, the CDR3 is TGTGCCAGGCGGTTGACAGGGAAAGGCCACGAGCAGTACTTC. The genes are TRBV2 and TRBJ2-7; 7 nucleotides align to TRBD1. The CDR3 contains 14 residues. The germline V gene encodes CDR1 SNHLY and CDR2 FYNNEI. V shed 9 bases, J shed 5 bases, and the junction held 13 bases outside the gene matches.

The gene calls are TRBV6-5 and TRBJ1-2; D gene unclear. Germline-derived CDR1 and CDR2 are MNHEY and SVGAGI. This CDR3 is 13 amino acids long. V lost 7 bases, J lost 4 bases, and 13 bases lay in between. The CDR3 reads CASTKGASYGYTF. CDR3 nucleotides: TGTGCCAGCACCAAGGGAGCTTCCTATGGCTACACCTTC.

The chain has TRBV2 and TRBJ2-7; TRBD1 is a possible D gene (5 bases). CDR1 is SNHLY, CDR2 FYNNEI, per germline. CDR3 length: 13 amino acids. V lost 6 bases and J 2 bases, leaving 11 bases between the germline ends. This CDR3 reads CASRRSQAYEQYF. CDR3 DNA sequence: TGTGCCAGCAGAAGGTCACAGGCCTACGAGCAGTACTTC.

V usage is TRBV7-2 and J usage is TRBJ2-1; 7 positions match TRBD2. Germline CDR1 reads SGHTA; CDR2 reads FQGNSA. J gave up 7 bases and V 6 bases, and 12 bases lay outside the gene matches. This CDR3 is 15 amino acids long. CDR3 protein: CASRLSGVNLNEQFF. CDR3 DNA sequence: TGTGCCAGCAGGTTAAGCGGGGTAAACCTGAATGAGCAGTTCTTC.

For the CDR3, the DNA is TGCAGCGTTATTTCCCGGGCGGACAGGAGCTACACCTTC. Encoded protein: CSVISRADRSYTF. The chain recombines TRBV29-1 with TRBJ1-2, with 7 positions matching TRBD1. The V segment lost 5 bases and the J segment 9 bases; nucleotides outside the gene matches: 12. Germline CDR1 and CDR2: SQVTM and ANQGSEA. The CDR3 is 13 residues long.

The V gene is TRBV11-3, the J gene TRBJ1-1, with 7 bases aligning to TRBD1. The CDR3 length is 14 residues. V trimming: 4 bases; J trimming: 4 bases; junction bases outside the gene matches: 6. Germline lookup yields CDR1 SGHNT and CDR2 YENEEA. DNA of the CDR3: TGTGCCAGCAGCTCGCAGGGGGTTGGCACTGAAGCTTTCTTT. It yields the protein CASSSQGVGTEAFF. The whole variable domain, filled in from reference TRBV11-3 and TRBJ1-1, reads EAGVVQSPRYKIIEKKQPVAFWCNPISGHNTLYWYLQNLGQGPELLIRYENEEAVDDSQLPKDRFSAERLKGVDSTLKIQPAELGDSAVYLCASSSQGVGTEAFFGQGTRLTVV.

The genes are TRBV5-1 and TRBJ1-2; D call uncertain. V was clipped by 4 bases and J by 4 bases, with 14 bases between them. Germline V gives CDR1 SGHRS, CDR2 YFSETQ. The CDR3 loop spans 14 amino acids. The CDR3 loop is CASSTVTEGYGYTF. The CDR3, as DNA: TGCGCCAGCAGCACCGTCACAGAGGGCTATGGCTACACCTTC. Full variable domain (missing parts from reference TRBV5-1 and TRBJ1-2): KAGVTQTPRYLIKTRGQQVTLSCSPISGHRSVSWYQQTPGQGLQFLFEYFSETQRNKGNFPGRFSGRQFSNSRSEMNVSTLELGDSALYLCASSTVTEGYGYTFGSGTRLTVV.

The chain is built from TRBV5-6 and TRBJ2-7, with TRBD2 identical over 8 bases. The germline V gene encodes CDR1 SGHDT and CDR2 YYEEEE. This CDR3 is 14 amino acids long. The CDR3 DNA is TGTGCCAGCAGCTTGGCCGCGCGGGGGGCCAGTTTTCAGGTC. Translated: CASSLAARGASFQV.

The chain has TRBV5-4 and TRBJ1-1; a possible D gene is TRBD1 (5 bases). V shed 1 base and J shed 1 base, with 8 bases lying between them. The CDR3 runs to 14 residues. In germline, CDR1 is SGHNT, CDR2 YYREEE (reference sequence). The CDR3 coding sequence is TGTGCCAGCAGCTTGATACAGGAGAACACTGAAGCTTTCTTT. Translation gives CASSLIQENTEAFF.

The sample holds one count of this clone. The chain employs TRBV11-3 and TRBJ1-5; possibly TRBD1 for D (6 bases). V lost 5 bases and J lost 9, with 23 bases in between. CDR1 SGHNT and CDR2 YENEEA come from the germline V gene. The CDR3 is 16 amino acids. The CDR3 sequence: CASSPTPRQEPGPQHF. DNA for the CDR3: TGTGCCAGCAGCCCCACACCGAGACAGGAGCCTGGGCCCCAGCATTTT.

This rearrangement joins TRBV29-1 to TRBJ1-1; 8 nucleotides line up with TRBD1. CDR3 length: 15 amino acids. CDR1 and CDR2 (germline): SQVTM, ANQGSEA. Trimming cost V 0 bases and J 3 bases; bases outside gene matches: 6. CDR3 protein: CSVEDLAGGDTEAFF. CDR3 bases: TGCAGCGTTGAAGATCTCGCAGGGGGCGACACTGAAGCTTTCTTT.

The CDR3 loop reads CASSDSGGYTF. The CDR3 bases are TGTGCCAGCAGTGATTCCGGGGGCTACACCTTC. The V and J genes are TRBV6-1 and TRBJ1-2; D ambiguous. This CDR3 has 11 residues. Trimming cost V 3 bases and J 8 bases, with 7 bases left between them. CDR1 is MNHNS, CDR2 SASEGT, per germline.

The chain recombines TRBV4-1 with TRBJ1-1; TRBD1 might be the D (5 bases). Trimming shortened V by 3 bases and J by 2 bases, and 13 bases separated the two germline ends. The CDR3 sequence is 15 residues long. Per the germline V gene, CDR1 is MGHRA and CDR2 is YSYEKL. CDR3 region: CASSHPGGGNTEAFF. The CDR3 DNA is TGCGCCAGCAGCCACCCCGGGGGGGGAAACACTGAAGCTTTCTTT.

The chain combines TRBV6-6 with TRBJ2-7, with D maybe TRBD1 (5 bases). Per germline, CDR1 MNHNY and CDR2 SVGAGI (reference sequence). The CDR3 has 16 amino acids. V lost 0 bases, J lost 4 bases, and 16 bases lay in between. Written as DNA, the CDR3 is TGTGCCAGCAGTTACTCGACGAAGGGGCCGCCTTACGAGCAGTACTTC. This encodes CASSYSTKGPPYEQYF.

The V gene is TRBV18, the J gene TRBJ2-3; 7 bases match TRBD2. CDR1 is KGHSH and CDR2 is LQKENI in the germline V gene. The CDR3 length is 14 residues. V shed 3 bases, J shed 1 base, and the junction held 1 base outside the gene matches. The CDR3 loop reads CASSPTSGTDTQYF. CDR3 in DNA: TGTGCCAGCTCACCCACTAGCGGCACAGATACGCAGTATTTT.

The DNA for the CDR3 is TGTGCCAGCAGCTTTACGGGGTCGGCCTACGAGCAGTACTTC. Translated, it gives CASSFTGSAYEQYF. The gene calls are TRBV5-6 and TRBJ2-7; TRBD2 is a possible D gene (5 bases). V lost 2 bases to trimming and J lost 2 bases, with 11 bases between them. In germline, CDR1 is SGHDT, CDR2 YYEEEE. CDR3 length: 14 residues.

The J gene is TRBJ1-6, the V gene TRBV5-1; D might be TRBD1 (5 bases). Trimming took off 0 bases at V and 8 bases at J, with 12 bases between the two ends. Germline V gene sequence: CDR1 SGHRS, CDR2 YFSETQ. CDR3 size: 15 residues. The CDR3 spells CASSLEGRVDSPLHF. The CDR3 DNA follows: TGCGCCAGCAGCTTGGAAGGCAGGGTGGATTCACCCCTCCACTTT.

V is TRBV5-8 and J is TRBJ2-7; TRBD1 matches 7 bases. Germline V gives CDR1 SGHTS, CDR2 YDEGEE. The CDR3 runs to 17 residues. V shed 2 bases, J shed 1 base, and the junction held 12 bases outside the gene matches. The CDR3 reads CASSFLPGGIESYEQYF. CDR3 DNA sequence: TGTGCCAGCAGCTTCCTTCCAGGGGGAATCGAATCCTACGAGCAGTACTTC.

This chain joins TRBV7-9 and TRBJ2-3; 8 bases are a match to TRBD1. The CDR3 length is 16 residues. The ends lost 4 bases at V and 6 bases at J; junction bases unmatched: 12. Germline V CDR1 and CDR2: SEHNR, FQNEAQ (reference sequence). The CDR3 DNA reads TGTGCCAGCAGCTCGGCCGAGACAGGGGCGGCGGATACGCAGTATTTT. Encoded protein: CASSSAETGAADTQYF.